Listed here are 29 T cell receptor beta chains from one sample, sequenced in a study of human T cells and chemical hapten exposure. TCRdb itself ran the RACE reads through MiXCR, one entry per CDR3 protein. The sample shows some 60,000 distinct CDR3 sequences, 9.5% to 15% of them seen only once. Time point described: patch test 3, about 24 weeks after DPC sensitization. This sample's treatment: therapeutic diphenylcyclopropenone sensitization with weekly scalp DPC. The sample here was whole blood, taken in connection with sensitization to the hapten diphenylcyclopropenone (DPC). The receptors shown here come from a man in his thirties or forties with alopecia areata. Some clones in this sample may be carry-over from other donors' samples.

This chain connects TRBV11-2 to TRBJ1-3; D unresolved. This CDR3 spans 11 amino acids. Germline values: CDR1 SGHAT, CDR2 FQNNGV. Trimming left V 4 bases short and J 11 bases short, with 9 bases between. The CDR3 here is CASSSGRPIYF. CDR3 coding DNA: TGTGCCAGCAGCTCTGGCCGCCCCATATATTTT.

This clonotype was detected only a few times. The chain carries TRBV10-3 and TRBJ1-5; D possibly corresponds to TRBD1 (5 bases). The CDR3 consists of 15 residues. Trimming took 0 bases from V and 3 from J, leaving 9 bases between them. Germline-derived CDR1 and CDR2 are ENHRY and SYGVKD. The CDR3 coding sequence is TGTGCCATCAGTGAGTCGGGAGGGGCCAATCAGCCCCAGCATTTT. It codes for CAISESGGANQPQHF.

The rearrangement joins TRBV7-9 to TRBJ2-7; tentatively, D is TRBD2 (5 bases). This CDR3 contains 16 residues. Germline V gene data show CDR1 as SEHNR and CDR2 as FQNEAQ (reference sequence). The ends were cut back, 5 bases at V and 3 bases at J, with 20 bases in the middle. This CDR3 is CASSHRDLPSLYEQYF. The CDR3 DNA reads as TGTGCCAGCAGCCACCGGGATTTGCCCTCCCTCTACGAGCAGTACTTC. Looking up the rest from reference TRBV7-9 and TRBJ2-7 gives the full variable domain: DTGVSQNPRHKITKRGQNVTFRCDPISEHNRLYWYRQTLGQGPEFLTYFQNEAQLEKSRLLSDRFSAERPKGSFSTLEIQRTEQGDSAMYLCASSHRDLPSLYEQYFGPGTRLTVT.

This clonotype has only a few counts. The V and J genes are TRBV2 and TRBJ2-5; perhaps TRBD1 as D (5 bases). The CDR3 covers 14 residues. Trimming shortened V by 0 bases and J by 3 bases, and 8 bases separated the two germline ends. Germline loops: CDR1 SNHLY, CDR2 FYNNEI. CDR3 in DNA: TGTGCCAGCAGTGAAGCGACCAGGGAAGAGACCCAGTACTTC. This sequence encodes CASSEATREETQYF.

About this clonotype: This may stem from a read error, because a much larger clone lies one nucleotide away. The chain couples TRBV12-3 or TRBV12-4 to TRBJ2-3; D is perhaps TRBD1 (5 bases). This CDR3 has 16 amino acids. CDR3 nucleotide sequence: TGTGCCAGCAGCCCCAGTCCCGCAGGGCTCACAGATATGCAGTATTTT. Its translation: CASSPSPAGLTDMQYF.

The CDR3 region has the DNA TGTGCCAGCAGTTACGCGGGGGAACTCTATGGCTACACCTTC. This sequence encodes CASSYAGELYGYTF. The chain links TRBV6-5 to TRBJ1-2; D may be TRBD1 (5 bases). Trimming removed 2 bases from V and 4 bases from J, with 11 bases in between. Germline V CDR1 and CDR2: MNHEY, SVGAGI. The length of the CDR3 is 14 residues.

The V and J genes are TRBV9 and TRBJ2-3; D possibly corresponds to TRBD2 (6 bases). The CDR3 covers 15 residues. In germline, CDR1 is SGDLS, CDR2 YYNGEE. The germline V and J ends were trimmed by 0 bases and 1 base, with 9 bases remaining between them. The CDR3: CASSVGWGGTDTQYF. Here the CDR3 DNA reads TGTGCCAGCAGCGTAGGGTGGGGGGGCACAGATACGCAGTATTTT.

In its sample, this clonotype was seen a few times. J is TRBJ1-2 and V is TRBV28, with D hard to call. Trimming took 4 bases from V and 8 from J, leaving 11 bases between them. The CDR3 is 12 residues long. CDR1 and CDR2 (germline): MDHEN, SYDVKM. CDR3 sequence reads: CASSSPSVGYTF. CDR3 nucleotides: TGTGCCAGCAGTTCGCCGTCCGTCGGCTACACCTTC.

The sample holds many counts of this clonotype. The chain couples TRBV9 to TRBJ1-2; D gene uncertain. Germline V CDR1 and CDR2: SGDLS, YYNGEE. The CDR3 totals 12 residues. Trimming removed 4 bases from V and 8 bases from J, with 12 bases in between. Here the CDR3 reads CASSQAGQGYTF. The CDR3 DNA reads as TGTGCCAGCAGCCAGGCAGGCCAAGGCTACACCTTC.

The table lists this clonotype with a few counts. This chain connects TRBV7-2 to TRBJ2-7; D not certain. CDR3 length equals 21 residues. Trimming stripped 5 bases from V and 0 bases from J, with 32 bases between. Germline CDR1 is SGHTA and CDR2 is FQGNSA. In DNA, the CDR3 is TGTGCCAGCAGCCCCCTCCGGTCAGTCTCACGAGTAGCCCTGAGCTCCTACGAGCAGTACTTC. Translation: CASSPLRSVSRVALSSYEQYF.

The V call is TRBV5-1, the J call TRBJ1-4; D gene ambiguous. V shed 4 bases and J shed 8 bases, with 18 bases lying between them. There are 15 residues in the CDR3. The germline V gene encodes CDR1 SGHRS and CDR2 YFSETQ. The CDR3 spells CASSRRGSEGEKLFF. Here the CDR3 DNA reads TGCGCCAGCAGCCGCCGAGGTAGCGAAGGGGAAAAACTGTTTTTT.

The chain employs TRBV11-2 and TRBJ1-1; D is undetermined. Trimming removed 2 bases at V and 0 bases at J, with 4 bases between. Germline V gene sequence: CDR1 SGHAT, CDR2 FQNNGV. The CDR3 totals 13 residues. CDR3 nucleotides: TGTGCCAGCAGCTTATTAATGAACACTGAAGCTTTCTTT. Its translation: CASSLLMNTEAFF.

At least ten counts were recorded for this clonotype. The chain's CDR3 is CASSWNGDGYTF. The DNA for the CDR3 is TGTGCCAGCAGCTGGAACGGGGATGGCTACACCTTC. V is TRBV11-2 and J is TRBJ1-2; D unresolved. CDR1 is SGHAT and CDR2 is FQNNGV in the germline V gene. V was clipped by 4 bases and J by 6 bases, with 9 bases between them. The CDR3 runs 12 residues. Full variable domain (rest looked up from reference TRBV11-2 and TRBJ1-2): EAGVAQSPRYKIIEKRQSVAFWCNPISGHATLYWYQQILGQGPKLLIQFQNNGVVDDSQLPKDRFSAERLKGVDSTLKIQPAKLEDSAVYLCASSWNGDGYTFGSGTRLTVV.

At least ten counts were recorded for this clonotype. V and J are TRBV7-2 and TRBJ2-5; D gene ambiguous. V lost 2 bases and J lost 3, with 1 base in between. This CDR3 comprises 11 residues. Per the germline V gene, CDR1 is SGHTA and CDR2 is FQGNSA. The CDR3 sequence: CASSLKETQYF. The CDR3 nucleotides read TGTGCCAGCAGCTTAAAAGAGACCCAGTACTTC.

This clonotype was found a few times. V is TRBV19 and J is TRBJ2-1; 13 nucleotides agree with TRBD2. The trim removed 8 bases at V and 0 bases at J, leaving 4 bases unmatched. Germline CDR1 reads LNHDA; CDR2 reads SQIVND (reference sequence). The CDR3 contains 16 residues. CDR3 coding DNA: TGTGCCAGTCGTACTAGCGGGGGGGCCTCCTACAATGAGCAGTTCTTC. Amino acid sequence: CASRTSGGASYNEQFF.

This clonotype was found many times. CDR3 in DNA: TGTGCCAGCAGCCCGCGGGACAGGGACAATCAGCCCCAGCATTTT. Protein product: CASSPRDRDNQPQHF. The chain has TRBV7-6 and TRBJ1-5; 9 nucleotides match TRBD1. The germline CDR1 and CDR2 sequences are SGHVS and FNYEAQ. CDR3 length: 15 residues. The V and J ends lost 5 bases and 3 bases, in that order; junction bases with no gene match: 5.

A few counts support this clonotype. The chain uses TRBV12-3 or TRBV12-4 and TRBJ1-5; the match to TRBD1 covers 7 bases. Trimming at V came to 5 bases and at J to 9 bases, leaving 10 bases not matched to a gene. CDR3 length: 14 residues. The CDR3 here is CASSRQGPGLPQHF. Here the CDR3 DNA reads TGTGCCAGCAGTAGACAGGGTCCAGGTCTGCCCCAGCATTTT.

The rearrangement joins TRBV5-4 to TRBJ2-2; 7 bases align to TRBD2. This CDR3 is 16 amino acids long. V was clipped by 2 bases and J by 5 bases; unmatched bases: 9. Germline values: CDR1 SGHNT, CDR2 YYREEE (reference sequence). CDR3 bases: TGTGCCAGCAGCTTAACAAGCGGGGTGCGGACCGGGGAGCTGTTTTTT. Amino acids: CASSLTSGVRTGELFF.

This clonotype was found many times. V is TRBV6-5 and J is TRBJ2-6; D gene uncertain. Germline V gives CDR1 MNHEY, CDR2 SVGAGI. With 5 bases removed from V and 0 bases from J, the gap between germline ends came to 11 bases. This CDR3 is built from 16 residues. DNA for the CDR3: TGTGCCAGCAGTCCGACCTCCGGCTCTGGGGCCAACGTCCTGACTTTC. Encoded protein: CASSPTSGSGANVLTF.

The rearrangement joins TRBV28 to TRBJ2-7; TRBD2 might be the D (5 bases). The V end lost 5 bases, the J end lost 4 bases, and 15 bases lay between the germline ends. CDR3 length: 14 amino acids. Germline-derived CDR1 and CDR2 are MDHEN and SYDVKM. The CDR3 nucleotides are TGTGCCAGCAGTCCCACCGACGGGATGTACGAGCAGTACTTC. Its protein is CASSPTDGMYEQYF.

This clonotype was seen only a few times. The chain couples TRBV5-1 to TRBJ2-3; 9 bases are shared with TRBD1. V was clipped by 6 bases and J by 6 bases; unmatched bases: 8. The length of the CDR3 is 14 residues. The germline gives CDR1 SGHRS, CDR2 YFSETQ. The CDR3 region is CASTPDRGGDTQYF. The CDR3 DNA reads TGCGCCAGCACCCCGGACAGGGGAGGGGATACGCAGTATTTT.

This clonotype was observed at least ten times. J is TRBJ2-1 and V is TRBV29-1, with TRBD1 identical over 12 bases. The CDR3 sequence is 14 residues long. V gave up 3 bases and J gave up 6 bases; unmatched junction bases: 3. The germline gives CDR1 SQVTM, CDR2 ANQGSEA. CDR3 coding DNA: TGCAGCGTTGAGGGGGGACAGGGGGCCAATGAGCAGTTCTTC. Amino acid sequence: CSVEGGQGANEQFF.

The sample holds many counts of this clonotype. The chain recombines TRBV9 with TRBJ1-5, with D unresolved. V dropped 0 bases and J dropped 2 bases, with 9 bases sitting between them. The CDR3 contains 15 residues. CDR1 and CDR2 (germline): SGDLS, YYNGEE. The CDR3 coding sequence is TGTGCCAGCAGCGTAGCTGGGATGCGCAATCAGCCCCAGCATTTT. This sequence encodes CASSVAGMRNQPQHF.

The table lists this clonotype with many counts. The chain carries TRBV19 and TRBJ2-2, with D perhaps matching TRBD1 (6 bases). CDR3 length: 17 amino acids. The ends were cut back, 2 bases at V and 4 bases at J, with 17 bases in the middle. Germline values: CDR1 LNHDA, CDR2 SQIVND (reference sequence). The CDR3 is CASSIRKAGASTGELFF. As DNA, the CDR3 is TGTGCCAGTAGTATAAGAAAGGCAGGGGCCAGCACCGGGGAGCTGTTTTTT.

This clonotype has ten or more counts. For the CDR3, the DNA is TGTGCCAGCAGTCCGGGACAGGAGAACACCGGGGAGCTGTTTTTT. Protein sequence: CASSPGQENTGELFF. The chain uses TRBV11-2 and TRBJ2-2, with TRBD1 identical over 8 bases. With 6 bases clipped from V and 1 base from J, the junction kept 4 bases outside the gene matches. Germline V CDR1 and CDR2: SGHAT, FQNNGV. The CDR3 loop spans 15 amino acids. Full variable domain (outside the CDR3, taken from reference TRBV11-2 and TRBJ2-2): EAGVAQSPRYKIIEKRQSVAFWCNPISGHATLYWYQQILGQGPKLLIQFQNNGVVDDSQLPKDRFSAERLKGVDSTLKIQPAKLEDSAVYLCASSPGQENTGELFFGEGSRLTVL.

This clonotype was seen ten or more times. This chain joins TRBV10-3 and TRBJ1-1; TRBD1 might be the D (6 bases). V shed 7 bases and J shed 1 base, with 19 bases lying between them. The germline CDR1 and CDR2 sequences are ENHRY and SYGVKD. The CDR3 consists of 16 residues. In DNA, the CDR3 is TGTGCCATCACCCGGGGACTGGGGACATCGAACACTGAAGCTTTCTTT. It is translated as CAITRGLGTSNTEAFF.

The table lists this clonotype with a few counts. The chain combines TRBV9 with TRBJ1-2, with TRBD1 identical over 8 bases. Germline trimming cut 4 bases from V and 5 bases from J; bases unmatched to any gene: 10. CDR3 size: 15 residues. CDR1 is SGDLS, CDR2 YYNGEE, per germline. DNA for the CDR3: TGTGCCAGCAGCCCAATGGGGACAGGCGATTATGGCTACACCTTC. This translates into CASSPMGTGDYGYTF.

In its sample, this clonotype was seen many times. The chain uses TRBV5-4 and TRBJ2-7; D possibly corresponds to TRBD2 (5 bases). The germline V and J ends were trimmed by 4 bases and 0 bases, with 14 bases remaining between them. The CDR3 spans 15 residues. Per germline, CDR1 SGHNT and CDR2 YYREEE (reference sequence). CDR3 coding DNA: TGTGCCAGCAGCCCCCCAGGAGGAGTCTCCTACGAGCAGTACTTC. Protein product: CASSPPGGVSYEQYF.

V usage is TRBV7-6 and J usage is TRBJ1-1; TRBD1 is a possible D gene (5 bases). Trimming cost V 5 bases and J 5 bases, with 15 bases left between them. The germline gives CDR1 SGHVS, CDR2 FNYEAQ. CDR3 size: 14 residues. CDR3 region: CASSNPPQGTEAFF. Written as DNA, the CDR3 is TGTGCCAGCAGCAACCCCCCGCAGGGAACTGAAGCTTTCTTT. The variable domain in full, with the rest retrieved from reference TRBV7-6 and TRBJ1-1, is GAGVSQSPRYKVTKRGQDVALRCDPISGHVSLYWYRQALGQGPEFLTYFNYEAQQDKSGLPNDRFSAERPEGSISTLTIQRTEQRDSAMYRCASSNPPQGTEAFFGQGTRLTVV.